This T cell receptor (beta chain) was captured by sequencing in a study of T cell clones after liver transplantation. Sequenced by immunoSEQ multiplex PCR; TCRdb stores in-frame clones only, minus some. This table holds about 99,000 clones, around 80% found once. Trimming cost V 1 base and J 1 base, with 8 bases left between them. Germline-derived CDR1 and CDR2 are LNHNV and YYDKDF (reference sequence). This CDR3 has 14 amino acids. Sorting of unstimulated PBMCs yielded separate CD3+CD4+ and CD3+CD8+ fractions. This rearrangement joins TRBV15 to TRBJ2-7; D not resolved. Source: CD4+ T cells from blood, taken around 49 months after liver transplant. The receptor's source is a human patient who received a liver transplant. Some T cells may be transferred from the graft donor. This CDR3 reads CATSRGRESYEQYF. Here the CDR3 DNA reads TGTGCCACCAGCAGAGGTCGCGAATCCTACGAGCAGTACTTC. The whole variable domain, remainder taken from reference TRBV15 and TRBJ2-7, is DAMVIQNPRYQVTQFGKPVTLSCSQTLNHNVMYWYQQKSSQAPKLLFHYYDKDFNNEADTPDNFQSRRPNTSFCFLDIRSPGLGDTAMYLCATSRGRESYEQYFGPGTRLTVT.